This T cell receptor beta chain is drawn from a study of OX40 agonist ivuxolimab in advanced cancers. Whole-study context: Every 2 weeks, patients received ivuxolimab intravenously, dosed at 0.01 to 10 mg/kg.

Produced via immunoSEQ multiplex PCR; TCRdb's table is partial and in-frame only. The sample consists of roughly 70,000 clones, 89% of them appearing once. V lost 3 bases, J lost 4 bases, and 6 bases stayed unmatched. CDR3 length: 14 residues. Germline V gene sequence: CDR1 GTSNPN, CDR2 SVGIG (reference sequence). Material: CD4+ or CD8+ T cells sorted from blood, obtained in a trial of the OX40 agonist ivuxolimab. This TCR was sampled from an adult with an advanced solid tumor such as melanoma, head and neck, liver or kidney cancer. The V call is TRBV30, the J call TRBJ1-5; 7 bases map to TRBD1. CDR3 nucleotide sequence: TGTGCCTGGAGGGGTCCGGGACAGAATCAGCCCCAGCATTTT. Its translation: CAWRGPGQNQPQHF.